The 13 T cell receptor beta chains presented below share a single source sample, sequenced in a study of CD8 T cells in Susac syndrome. RNA amounts of roughly 0.45 to 1 ug underwent reverse transcription with random hexamers. TCRdb re-called the immunoSEQ multiplex PCR reads through MiXCR, storing one row per CDR3 protein. The sample holds about 110,000 distinct CDR3 sequences, roughly 96% seen once. The sequencing sample was made of CD4+ T cells from PBMCs. These receptors originate from a human donor in good health.

The count of this clonotype is one. The chain joins TRBV19 to TRBJ2-1, with D perhaps assigned TRBD1 or TRBD2 (5 bases each). Germline values: CDR1 LNHDA, CDR2 SQIVND (reference sequence). The CDR3 sequence is 15 residues long. V lost 3 bases and J 6 bases, leaving 15 bases between the germline ends. The CDR3 is CASSILPGTPNEQFF. The CDR3 coding sequence is TGTGCCAGTAGTATCCTCCCGGGGACCCCCAATGAGCAGTTCTTC.

V gene TRBV7-2 combines with J gene TRBJ2-6; D may be TRBD2 (5 bases). This CDR3 comprises 16 residues. Between the trimmed V and J ends, which lost 5 bases and 0 bases, there was a span of 11 bases. Germline CDR1 SGHTA, CDR2 FQGNSA. CDR3 sequence (DNA): TGTGCCAGCAGCCCACCGGGGATCTCTGGGGCCAACGTCCTGACTTTC. Translated, it gives CASSPPGISGANVLTF.

The rearrangement links TRBV25-1 to TRBJ1-6; the D is unclear. The CDR3 consists of 15 residues. Looked up from germline, CDR1 is MGHDK and CDR2 is SYGVNS. V lost 6 bases and J 9 bases, leaving 18 bases between the germline ends. CDR3 DNA sequence: TGTGCCAGCAGCCTGATAGACGGAGGCCGTTCACCCCTCCACTTT. It translates to CASSLIDGGRSPLHF.

The chain combines TRBV4-1 with TRBJ1-5; D unclear. Germline loops: CDR1 MGHRA, CDR2 YSYEKL. The CDR3 has 13 amino acids. The germline V and J ends were trimmed by 4 bases and 2 bases, with 6 bases remaining between them. In DNA form, the CDR3 reads TGCGCCAGCAGCCTCCCGGGCAATCAGCCCCAGCATTTT. Amino acid sequence: CASSLPGNQPQHF.

This clonotype was observed a single time. For the CDR3, the DNA is TGCAGCGTTCGGGTGGGGGTTCCCAATGAGCAGTTCTTC. This translates into CSVRVGVPNEQFF. This chain uses TRBV29-1 with TRBJ2-1; D is perhaps TRBD1 or TRBD2 (5 bases each). This CDR3 has 13 residues. Trimming left V 5 bases short and J 6 bases short, with 14 bases between. Germline loops: CDR1 SQVTM, CDR2 ANQGSEA.

The rearrangement links TRBV6-2 or TRBV6-3 to TRBJ2-7; no clear D gene. V lost 7 bases to trimming and J lost 3 bases, with 10 bases between them. Germline values: CDR1 MNHEY, CDR2 SVGEGT. This CDR3 spans 12 amino acids. In DNA form, the CDR3 reads TGTGCCAGCAACCCGGGCCGCTACGAGCAGTACTTC. This encodes CASNPGRYEQYF.

The genes are TRBV3-1 and TRBJ2-7; 11 bases align to TRBD2. CDR3 size: 14 residues. Germline V gene sequence: CDR1 LGHDT, CDR2 YNNKEL (reference sequence). After removal of 1 base from V and 6 bases from J, the junction contained 2 bases not matched to a gene. The CDR3 loop reads CASSQVLAGGEQYF. The CDR3 DNA sequence: TGTGCCAGCAGCCAAGTTCTAGCGGGGGGCGAGCAGTACTTC.

The rearrangement joins TRBV14 to TRBJ2-7; D is perhaps TRBD2 (5 bases). V dropped 3 bases and J dropped 2 bases, with 23 bases sitting between them. The CDR3 runs to 18 residues. CDR1 is SGHDN and CDR2 is FVKESK in the germline V gene. For the CDR3, the DNA is TGTGCCAGCAGCCAGACATCCCCCTTCAGCGGCAGGCCCTACGAGCAGTACTTC. It codes for CASSQTSPFSGRPYEQYF.

CDR3 in DNA: TGCAGCGCCGGGGGAGTAACGTATGGCTACACCTTC. Protein: CSAGGVTYGYTF. The gene calls are TRBV29-1 and TRBJ1-2; tentatively, D is TRBD1 (5 bases). The V gene lost 7 bases and the J gene lost 5 bases, with 14 bases spanning the gap. CDR3 size: 12 residues. In germline, CDR1 is SQVTM, CDR2 ANQGSEA.

J is TRBJ2-3 and V is TRBV6-2 or TRBV6-3; D tentatively fits TRBD1 or TRBD2 (6 bases each). Trimming removed 6 bases at V and 4 bases at J, with 11 bases between. The germline V gene has CDR1 MNHEY and CDR2 SVGEGT. CDR3 length equals 13 residues. CDR3 in amino acids: CASRRDTADTQYF. The CDR3 nucleotides are TGTGCCAGCAGGCGGGACACGGCAGATACGCAGTATTTT.

The rearrangement uses TRBV3-1 and TRBJ2-7, with 7 positions matching TRBD2. Germline V gene lookup returns CDR1 LGHDT and CDR2 YNNKEL (reference sequence). There are 17 residues in the CDR3. V lost 1 base and J lost 3; bases outside the gene matches: 12. This CDR3 reads CASSQGIPAGLFYEQYF. CDR3 DNA: TGTGCCAGCAGCCAAGGTATACCAGCGGGGCTTTTCTACGAGCAGTACTTC.

This chain links TRBV12-3 or TRBV12-4 with TRBJ2-5; TRBD2 is a possible D gene (5 bases). Trimming removed 7 bases from V and 4 bases from J, with 13 bases in between. The CDR3 sequence is 13 residues long. In DNA form, the CDR3 reads TGTGCCAGCACCCTAGCCGCTCGAGAGACCCAGTACTTC. As protein: CASTLAARETQYF.

The V and J genes are TRBV3-1 and TRBJ1-1; D remains ambiguous. The V end was cut by 4 bases, the J end by 5 bases, with 11 bases between. Germline-derived CDR1 and CDR2 are LGHDT and YNNKEL (reference sequence). This CDR3 comprises 13 residues. The DNA for the CDR3 is TGTGCCAGCAGCCTAAGACGTGAGACTGAAGCTTTCTTT. This sequence encodes CASSLRRETEAFF.